Listed here are 18 T cell receptor beta chains from one sample, sequenced in a study of blood T cell repertoires in COVID-19. The table came from immunoSEQ multiplex PCR; TCRdb's copy has only in-frame clones and leaves some out. The sample gives roughly 180,000 clones, 85% to 95% of which show up once; 0.76% is in the top ten. The sequencing sample was made of peripheral blood. The receptors here all came from a man aged 25 to 40 with COVID-19, enrolled during active disease.

The chain couples TRBV27 to TRBJ2-1, with 13 nucleotides matching TRBD2. After removal of 6 bases from V and 5 bases from J, the junction contained 7 bases not matched to a gene. There are 16 residues in the CDR3. Germline-derived CDR1 and CDR2 are MNHEY and SMNVEV (reference sequence). The CDR3 loop reads CASRKPTSGGDNEQFF. DNA for the CDR3: TGTGCCAGCAGGAAACCTACTAGCGGGGGGGACAATGAGCAGTTCTTC.

This chain uses TRBV5-1 with TRBJ2-1; D not resolved. This CDR3 contains 15 residues. Germline V gene sequence: CDR1 SGHRS, CDR2 YFSETQ. Deletions cut 6 bases from V and 0 bases from J, with 13 bases between. Here the CDR3 reads CASKPDPGSYNEQFF. In nucleotides, the CDR3 is TGCGCCAGCAAGCCCGACCCGGGCTCCTACAATGAGCAGTTCTTC.

This clone was seen once. The genes are TRBV6-4 and TRBJ2-2, with D uncertain. This CDR3 has 13 amino acids. CDR1 and CDR2 from the germline V gene are MRHNA and SNTAGT. Trimming removed 2 bases from V and 5 bases from J, with 6 bases in between. Written as DNA, the CDR3 is TGTGCCAGCAGTGACCGAGAGACCGGGGAGCTGTTTTTT. Its translation is CASSDRETGELFF.

The chain links TRBV5-1 to TRBJ2-2, with 8 positions matching TRBD1. The CDR3 sequence is 17 residues long. V dropped 4 bases and J dropped 6; count of bases not matched to a gene: 14. CDR1 SGHRS and CDR2 YFSETQ come from the germline V gene. DNA of the CDR3: TGCGCCAGCAGCCCGAGACGGGGGCAGGGGGCCTCCGGGGAGCTGTTTTTT. This codes for CASSPRRGQGASGELFF. The full variable domain, its missing parts supplied by reference TRBV5-1 and TRBJ2-2, is KAGVTQTPRYLIKTRGQQVTLSCSPISGHRSVSWYQQTPGQGLQFLFEYFSETQRNKGNFPGRFSGRQFSNSRSEMNVSTLELGDSALYLCASSPRRGQGASGELFFGEGSRLTVL.

The V and J genes are TRBV6-5 and TRBJ2-7; D perhaps matches TRBD2 (7 bases). The germline V and J ends were trimmed by 0 bases and 9 bases, with 12 bases remaining between them. Germline lookup yields CDR1 MNHEY and CDR2 SVGAGI. This CDR3 comprises 13 residues. The CDR3 nucleotides are TGTGCCAGCAGTTACTCGGGGGGGCCGCCGCAGTACTTC. It translates to CASSYSGGPPQYF.

The chain uses TRBV6-5 and TRBJ1-4, with D unclear. Deletions cut 8 bases from V and 6 bases from J, with 19 bases between. This CDR3 region has 15 residues. Per the germline V gene, CDR1 is MNHEY and CDR2 is SVGAGI. Here the CDR3 reads CASATRGRRDEKLFF. Here the CDR3 DNA reads TGTGCCAGCGCCACGCGGGGTCGACGCGATGAAAAACTGTTTTTT.

The chain links TRBV7-2 to TRBJ2-7; 8 nucleotides align to TRBD1. Germline V gives CDR1 SGHTA, CDR2 FQGNSA. V gave up 1 base and J gave up 4 bases; unmatched junction bases: 9. The CDR3 is made up of 16 amino acids. The CDR3 spells CASSLDSGTGPYEQYF. As DNA, the CDR3 is TGTGCCAGCAGCTTAGACTCCGGGACAGGTCCTTACGAGCAGTACTTC.

This clone was recorded only once. One end of the junction varies from germline; a read error may be responsible. The rearrangement links TRBV30 to TRBJ1-2, with D possibly matching TRBD1 (6 bases). The CDR3 is made up of 11 amino acids. CDR1 is GTSNPN and CDR2 is SVGIG in the germline V gene (reference sequence). CDR3: CAWRVWQGLIF. The CDR3 coding sequence is TGTGCCTGGAGGGTCTGGCAGGGGTTGATCTTC. The entire variable domain, with the rest obtained from reference TRBV30 and TRBJ1-2, is as follows: SQTIHQWPATLVQPVGSPLSLECTVEGTSNPNLYWYRQAAGRGLQLLFYSVGIGQISSEVPQNLSASRPQDRQFILSSKKLLLSDSGFYLCAWRVWQGLIFGSGTRLTVV.

J is TRBJ2-1 and V is TRBV11-2; D may be TRBD2 (6 bases). Germline V gene sequence: CDR1 SGHAT, CDR2 FQNNGV. Trimming stripped 2 bases from V and 6 bases from J, with 11 bases between. The CDR3 runs to 14 residues. This chain's CDR3 is CASSLKTGGNEQFF. CDR3 DNA sequence: TGTGCCAGCAGCTTAAAAACCGGGGGCAATGAGCAGTTCTTC.

The V call is TRBV2, the J call TRBJ1-4; the D is unclear. Trimming stripped 4 bases from V and 5 bases from J, with 8 bases between. There are 13 residues in the CDR3. Germline-derived CDR1 and CDR2 are SNHLY and FYNNEI. This CDR3 is CASSAGVNEKLFF. The CDR3 nucleotides read TGTGCCAGCAGTGCTGGAGTCAATGAAAAACTGTTTTTT. The full variable domain, rest sourced from reference TRBV2 and TRBJ1-4, is EPEVTQTPSHQVTQMGQEVILRCVPISNHLYFYWYRQILGQKVEFLVSFYNNEISEKSEIFDDQFSVERPDGSNFTLKIRSTKLEDSAMYFCASSAGVNEKLFFGSGTQLSVL.

This clone was observed a single time. The rearrangement uses TRBV10-3 and TRBJ1-4, with 7 positions matching TRBD1. This CDR3 has 13 residues. CDR1 is ENHRY and CDR2 is SYGVKD in the germline V gene. The J segment lost 4 bases and the V segment lost 10 bases, leaving 6 bases of the junction unmatched. The CDR3 here is CATQGIVNEKLFF. In DNA, the CDR3 is TGTGCCACACAGGGGATAGTTAATGAAAAACTGTTTTTT.

This rearrangement joins TRBV29-1 to TRBJ2-7, with a tentative D call TRBD2 (6 bases). Germline values: CDR1 SQVTM, CDR2 ANQGSEA. CDR3 length: 12 amino acids. With 7 bases removed from V and 7 bases from J, the gap between germline ends came to 17 bases. CDR3 sequence (DNA): TGCAGCGCGCAGACGAACCGGGGGGAGCAGTACTTC. Its protein is CSAQTNRGEQYF.

Turning to this clone: Other nucleotide sequences in the sample specify the same CDR3. CDR3 protein: CASSLAGGNTEAFF. DNA for the CDR3: TGCGCCAGCAGCTTGGCGGGGGGGAACACTGAAGCTTTCTTT. The chain has TRBV5-1 and TRBJ1-1, with D maybe TRBD1 (5 bases). The V end was cut by 0 bases, the J end by 1 base, with 7 bases between. The CDR3 extends over 14 amino acids. Per the germline V gene, CDR1 is SGHRS and CDR2 is YFSETQ.

V usage is TRBV2 and J usage is TRBJ2-4; D is uncertain. This CDR3 has 11 amino acids. Germline V gene sequence: CDR1 SNHLY, CDR2 FYNNEI. V lost 3 bases and J lost 8, with 5 bases in between. As DNA, the CDR3 is TGTGCCAGCAGTGAGTCTGACATTCAGTACTTC. Translated: CASSESDIQYF.

This chain uses TRBV4-2 with TRBJ1-3; 9 nucleotides align to TRBD1. The CDR3 length is 15 residues. Trimming at V came to 1 base and at J to 4 bases, leaving 2 bases not matched to a gene. The germline gives CDR1 LGHNA, CDR2 YNFKEQ. This CDR3 is CASSQGTGVGNTIYF. The DNA for the CDR3 is TGTGCCAGCAGCCAAGGGACAGGGGTAGGAAACACCATATATTTT.

The gene calls are TRBV30 and TRBJ2-5, with unresolved D. Trimming shortened V by 7 bases and J by 4 bases, and 13 bases separated the two germline ends. Germline lookup yields CDR1 GTSNPN and CDR2 SVGIG (reference sequence). This CDR3 has 12 residues. As DNA, the CDR3 is TGTGCCTCATCACCGACGGGAGAGACCCAGTACTTC. This codes for CASSPTGETQYF.

V is TRBV5-5 and J is TRBJ2-7, with TRBD1 matching 7 bases. This CDR3 has 14 amino acids. Germline V gene sequence: CDR1 SGHKS, CDR2 YYEKEE (reference sequence). The V segment lost 4 bases and the J segment 3 bases; nucleotides outside the gene matches: 7. CDR3 coding DNA: TGTGCCAGCAGCCTGCGGGCAGGGGGCTACGAGCAGTACTTC. This gives the protein CASSLRAGGYEQYF.

Regarding this clone: The same CDR3 can be traced to other DNA sequences in this sample. The chain carries TRBV4-1 and TRBJ2-5; TRBD2 agrees at 13 bases. Germline values: CDR1 MGHRA, CDR2 YSYEKL. CDR3 length: 15 amino acids. Unmatched junction bases numbered 2, after V lost 4 bases and J lost 3 bases. CDR3 sequence (DNA): TGCGCCAGCAGCCCAGGGACTAGCGGGGAAGAGACCCAGTACTTC. Its translation: CASSPGTSGEETQYF.